This T cell receptor beta chain is drawn from a study of T cell repertoires in cytomegalovirus infection (dated by TCRdb to between 2019 and 2020). The study in broad terms: Peptide stimulations targeted recently identified HLA-C-restricted CMV epitopes, whose presentation resists viral immunomodulation, together with well-studied HLA-B-restricted epitopes. The HLA type of each donor mattered for the analysis, because public TCR beta signatures pointed to carriage of CMV infection along with the matching HLA type.

Remarks on this clonotype: The target of this receptor is not known. There are no base qualities to consult, and no much larger clone falls within one base.

The sequencer listed for this sample is Illumina HiSeq 1500. TCRdb reworked the public reads: Q25 trimming with fastp, MiXCR clone assembly, productive beta chains retained. CDR3 protein sequences are deduplicated, and each keeps its most common genes and DNA. Here the sample has about half a million distinct CDR3 sequences; about 39% occur a single time. The ten largest clones take up 35% to 50% of the sample. This sample's treatment or condition label indicates: in vitro stimulation with specific CMV peptide epitopes to enrich CMV-specific T cells. Study-level results and caveats: The ex vivo response was dominated by HLA-C-restricted CMV-specific TCR beta clonotypes, which also provided the single most frequent clonotype in two of eight donors. Cumulative frequency of public TCR beta family members discriminated carriers of CMV infection plus the relevant HLA type in this cohort and an independent approximately 360-donor cohort.

The sequenced sample was cultured PBMCs, obtained from culture after CMV antigen stimulation. This TCR was sampled from a human donor in good health (CMV status not recorded). Some clones in this sample may be carry-over from other donors' samples.

CDR3 sequence: CASSRGLRNSPLHF. The DNA reads as follows: TGCGCCAGCAGCCGGGGGTTGCGCAATTCACCCCTCCACTTT. The chain was built from TRBV4-1 and TRBJ1-6; TRBD1 is a weak D gene call, 5 bases matching. V was cut back by 4 bases and J by 7 bases, leaving a gap of 11 bases between them. In the germline V gene, CDR1 corresponds to MGHRA and CDR2 to YSYEKL. The CDR3 spans 14 residues, from the cysteine through the phenylalanine. Only CDR3 DNA is held: 42 bases, read in frame from base 1.